The T cell receptor (beta chain) described here comes from a study of cytotoxic CD8 clonotypes in ibrutinib-treated CLL. At the level of the study: IGHV unmutated roughly 18; relapsed/refractory more than ten; treatment-naive some 16. Regarding the study as a whole: Against age-matched healthy donors, baseline clonality ran higher and tracked circulating CD8+ T-cell counts. The study found clonality rose at ibrutinib response, then fell toward baseline at progression.

Researchers set a sequencing depth target of 1 in 200,000 to 1 in 1 million T cells. Sequencing was performed with immunoSEQ multiplex PCR; in TCRdb, only in-frame clones are kept and a portion is missing. This sample has 16,000 or so clones; around 67% occur once, and the top ten carry 15% to 20%. This clone was recorded a few times. Its antigen is as yet unknown. CDR1 and CDR2 from the germline V gene are SGHRS and YFSETQ. V was shortened by 7 bases and J by 3 bases, with 17 bases between the two germline ends. This CDR3 is built from 14 residues. The material was PBMCs, obtained before ibrutinib treatment. The receptor was derived from a human donor with chronic lymphocytic leukemia. The gene calls are TRBV5-1 and TRBJ2-7; D tentatively reads TRBD1 or TRBD2 (5 bases each). The CDR3 loop reads CASCDPGPHYEQYF. CDR3 nucleotide sequence: TGCGCCAGCTGCGACCCGGGACCCCACTACGAGCAGTACTTC.